The T cell receptor (beta chain) under discussion was sequenced for a study of OX40 agonist ivuxolimab in advanced cancers. Study-wide background: Aged roughly 23 to 90 with a mean of approximately 57 years, they were under 85% male.

The protocol was immunoSEQ multiplex PCR, while the TCRdb copy is restricted to in-frame clones and leaves out a portion. The sample contains tens of thousands of clones, about 80% of which appear only once. Peripheral blood came from all dose cohorts at three timepoints. This CDR3 contains 16 residues. Germline V gene data show CDR1 as SEHNR and CDR2 as FQNEAQ (reference sequence). The ends lost 4 bases at V and 4 bases at J; junction bases unmatched: 8. General study points: Partial responders treated at 0.1-3.0 mg/kg exhibited clonal expansion among the lowest measured. Relative to CD4+, CD8+ T cells held more expanded clones on average.

This clone was seen just once. Its antigen is currently unknown. The chain carries TRBV7-9 and TRBJ1-2; 11 bases fit TRBD1. The source was CD4+ or CD8+ T cells sorted from blood, collected in a trial of the OX40 agonist ivuxolimab. This receptor was taken from an adult with an advanced solid tumor such as melanoma, head and neck, liver or kidney cancer. CDR3 sequence: CASSSPGTGGPYGYTF. For the CDR3, the DNA is TGTGCCAGCAGCTCACCCGGGACAGGGGGTCCCTATGGCTACACCTTC. Based on the CDR3 plus reference TRBV7-9 and TRBJ1-2, the full variable domain is DTGVSQNPRHKITKRGQNVTFRCDPISEHNRLYWYRQTLGQGPEFLTYFQNEAQLEKSRLLSDRFSAERPKGSFSTLEIQRTEQGDSAMYLCASSSPGTGGPYGYTFGSGTRLTVV.